Following are 26 T cell receptor beta chains from one sample sequenced in a study of blood T cell repertoires in COVID-19. TCRdb's table, derived via immunoSEQ multiplex PCR, lists solely in-frame clones and lacks some. The sample carries around 250,000 clones, under 90% recorded once. Sequences were obtained from PBMCs or T cells enriched from blood (not recorded which). Receptor source: a young man who had recovered from COVID-19.

This chain connects TRBV5-1 to TRBJ2-5, with unresolved D. Germline V gene lookup returns CDR1 SGHRS and CDR2 YFSETQ. CDR3 length: 13 amino acids. Deletions cut 1 base from V and 1 base from J, with 5 bases between. CDR3 bases: TGCGCCAGCAGCTTGTTCTCCCAAGAGACCCAGTACTTC. As protein: CASSLFSQETQYF.

This clone was observed once. The chain uses TRBV6-5 and TRBJ1-2; TRBD1 agrees at 8 bases. Trimming at V came to 5 bases and at J to 4 bases, leaving 9 bases not matched to a gene. The CDR3 loop spans 15 amino acids. The germline V gene has CDR1 MNHEY and CDR2 SVGAGI. DNA for the CDR3: TGTGCCAGCAGTCCTCCCCTAGGACAGGGCTATGGCTACACCTTC. Encoded protein: CASSPPLGQGYGYTF.

The chain combines TRBV27 with TRBJ1-3; 7 positions match TRBD1. Germline V lookup: CDR1 MNHEY, CDR2 SMNVEV (reference sequence). V lost 3 bases and J lost 2; bases outside the gene matches: 4. There are 15 residues in the CDR3. Here the CDR3 reads CASSLTGFPGNTIYF. The CDR3 coding sequence is TGTGCCAGCAGTTTGACAGGGTTTCCTGGAAACACCATATATTTT.

V is TRBV25-1 and J is TRBJ2-1; 12 positions agree with TRBD2. CDR1 and CDR2 from the germline V gene are MGHDK and SYGVNS. With 2 bases clipped from V and 3 bases from J, the junction kept 2 bases outside the gene matches. This CDR3 has 16 residues. In DNA, the CDR3 is TGTGCCAGCAGTGAAGGGACTAGCGGGTTCTACAATGAGCAGTTCTTC. It specifies CASSEGTSGFYNEQFF.

The chain employs TRBV2 and TRBJ1-2; D remains unclear. The CDR3 contains 12 residues. Deletions cut 3 bases from V and 4 bases from J, with 6 bases between. Germline V gene sequence: CDR1 SNHLY, CDR2 FYNNEI. DNA for the CDR3: TGTGCCAGCAGTGAGCAGGTCTATGGCTACACCTTC. Translating gives CASSEQVYGYTF.

The chain uses TRBV3-1 (or the pseudogene TRBV3-2) and TRBJ2-1, with D uncertain. The V gene's germline CDR1 is LGHDT and CDR2 YNNKEL (reference sequence). The CDR3 runs to 15 residues. Trimming pared 4 bases from V and 3 bases from J, leaving 13 bases between. CDR3 nucleotide sequence: TGTGCCAGCAGCCCCACAGCTGGCGACTACAATGAGCAGTTCTTC. Encoded protein: CASSPTAGDYNEQFF.

The chain has TRBV7-9 and TRBJ2-1; 7 bases line up with TRBD2. The V gene's germline CDR1 is SEHNR and CDR2 FQNEAQ (reference sequence). With 8 bases clipped from V and 12 bases from J, the junction kept 10 bases outside the gene matches. The CDR3 runs 12 residues. Here the CDR3 reads CASRTSGDGQFF. DNA for the CDR3: TGTGCCAGCCGAACAAGCGGGGACGGGCAGTTCTTC.

This rearrangement joins TRBV10-2 to TRBJ2-3, with D perhaps TRBD2 (6 bases). The V gene's germline CDR1 is WSHSY and CDR2 SAAADI. This CDR3 has 11 amino acids. Trimming pared 6 bases from V and 5 bases from J, leaving 6 bases between. The CDR3: CASSGGDTQYF. CDR3 coding DNA: TGCGCCAGCAGCGGGGGAGATACGCAGTATTTT.

The chain employs TRBV3-1 (or the pseudogene TRBV3-2) and TRBJ2-1; TRBD1 might be the D (5 bases). The V gene lost 1 base and the J gene lost 3 bases, with 13 bases spanning the gap. The CDR3 extends over 16 amino acids. Germline V gene lookup returns CDR1 LGHDT and CDR2 YNNKEL (reference sequence). CDR3 residues: CASSQARAGLYNEQFF. CDR3 DNA: TGTGCCAGCAGCCAAGCAAGGGCAGGGCTCTACAATGAGCAGTTCTTC.

This clone appeared a single time. The V gene is TRBV11-2, the J gene TRBJ2-7; possibly TRBD1 for D (6 bases). V dropped 4 bases and J dropped 5 bases, with 15 bases sitting between them. The CDR3 runs to 14 residues. Per the germline V gene, CDR1 is SGHAT and CDR2 is FQNNGV. CDR3 coding DNA: TGTGCCAGCAGCTCGGCACAGGGAAGGAACGAGCAGTACTTC. Amino acid sequence: CASSSAQGRNEQYF.

The V and J genes are TRBV5-1 and TRBJ1-1, with D possibly matching TRBD1 (5 bases). Germline lookup yields CDR1 SGHRS and CDR2 YFSETQ. Trimming removed 0 bases from V and 2 bases from J, with 17 bases in between. This CDR3 is built from 17 residues. DNA of the CDR3: TGCGCCAGCAGCTTGGTGGCAGGGCAAAACCTAAACACTGAAGCTTTCTTT. Its translation: CASSLVAGQNLNTEAFF.

CDR3 sequence reads: CASSPALGLAGDTQYF. The CDR3 coding sequence is TGCGCCAGCAGTCCTGCTTTGGGACTAGCGGGCGATACGCAGTATTTT. V gene TRBV10-2 combines with J gene TRBJ2-3, with 12 bases matching TRBD2. J lost 6 bases, V lost 5 bases, and 9 bases had no gene match. The CDR3 loop spans 16 amino acids. Per the germline V gene, CDR1 is WSHSY and CDR2 is SAAADI.

The V and J genes are TRBV18 and TRBJ2-3, with TRBD1 matching over 8 bases. V lost 3 bases, J lost 0 bases, and 5 bases stayed unmatched. The CDR3 length is 16 residues. The germline gives CDR1 KGHSH, CDR2 LQKENI. For the CDR3, the DNA is TGTGCCAGCTCACCTACAGGGGGATCGAGCACAGATACGCAGTATTTT. Translating gives CASSPTGGSSTDTQYF. Looking up the rest from reference TRBV18 and TRBJ2-3 gives the full variable domain: NAGVMQNPRHLVRRRGQEARLRCSPMKGHSHVYWYRQLPEEGLKFMVYLQKENIIDESGMPKERFSAEFPKEGPSILRIQQVVRGDSAAYFCASSPTGGSSTDTQYFGPGTRLTVL.

The rearrangement links TRBV2 to TRBJ1-6; maybe TRBD1 (6 bases). Germline V gives CDR1 SNHLY, CDR2 FYNNEI. Trimming cost V 7 bases and J 13 bases, with 23 bases left between them. The CDR3 covers 15 residues. The CDR3 spells CASKIIRDTRAPLHF. Here the CDR3 DNA reads TGTGCCAGCAAAATTATCCGGGACACCCGAGCGCCCCTCCACTTT.

J is TRBJ2-7 and V is TRBV7-9; weak D call: TRBD2 (6 bases). V lost 1 base to trimming and J lost 3 bases, with 7 bases between them. The CDR3 totals 13 residues. Germline assignment: CDR1 SEHNR and CDR2 FQNEAQ (reference sequence). In DNA, the CDR3 is TGTGCCAGCAGCTTAGTTAGCGGCTACGAGCAGTACTTC. Its protein is CASSLVSGYEQYF.

V is TRBV7-8 and J is TRBJ1-4; TRBD1 is a possible D gene (5 bases). V was clipped by 7 bases and J by 14 bases, with 20 bases between them. This CDR3 spans 13 amino acids. Germline CDR1 SGHVS, CDR2 FQNEAQ. For the CDR3, the DNA is TGTGCCAGCAAAAGTCCCAGGGATCTAGGTCTGTTTTTT. Translated: CASKSPRDLGLFF.

In DNA form, the CDR3 reads TGTGCCAGCAGTGAATTTGGACAGGGGGTGAACACCGGGGAGCTGTTTTTT. Amino acid sequence: CASSEFGQGVNTGELFF. The chain recombines TRBV25-1 with TRBJ2-2, with TRBD1 matching 10 bases. CDR3 size: 17 residues. V lost 1 base to trimming and J lost 1 base; unmatched junction nucleotides: 3. CDR1 is MGHDK, CDR2 SYGVNS, per germline.

The chain employs TRBV18 and TRBJ2-3; D might be TRBD1 (5 bases). This CDR3 contains 16 residues. Trimming took 3 bases from V and 5 from J, leaving 18 bases between them. Looked up from germline, CDR1 is KGHSH and CDR2 is LQKENI. The CDR3 here is CASSPQGTNVVDTQYF. The CDR3 bases are TGTGCCAGCTCACCTCAGGGAACCAACGTGGTAGATACGCAGTATTTT. The whole variable domain, filled in from reference TRBV18 and TRBJ2-3, reads NAGVMQNPRHLVRRRGQEARLRCSPMKGHSHVYWYRQLPEEGLKFMVYLQKENIIDESGMPKERFSAEFPKEGPSILRIQQVVRGDSAAYFCASSPQGTNVVDTQYFGPGTRLTVL.

J is TRBJ2-7 and V is TRBV5-1; TRBD2 is a possible D gene (5 bases). Germline V lookup: CDR1 SGHRS, CDR2 YFSETQ. The CDR3 runs to 13 residues. The germline V and J ends were trimmed by 3 bases and 3 bases, with 10 bases remaining between them. CDR3 in amino acids: CASSSTGNYEQYF. Written as DNA, the CDR3 is TGCGCCAGCAGCTCCACGGGGAACTACGAGCAGTACTTC.

V and J are TRBV21-1 and TRBJ1-2; TRBD1 is taken as the D call from the table, unchecked against the DNA. TRBV21-1 is an annotated pseudogene. The CDR3 runs to 15 residues. The CDR3 is CASSKGGTGNDGYTF. The CDR3 DNA follows: TGTGCCAGCAGCAAAGGGGGGACAGGCAATGATGGCTACACCTTC.

The rearrangement links TRBV27 to TRBJ1-2; TRBD1 might be the D (5 bases). This CDR3 is 15 amino acids long. V dropped 4 bases and J dropped 2 bases, with 14 bases sitting between them. The V gene's germline CDR1 is MNHEY and CDR2 SMNVEV (reference sequence). Here the CDR3 DNA reads TGTGCCAGCAGTTCCCACTCCGGGGGGAACTATGGCTACACCTTC. Encoded protein: CASSSHSGGNYGYTF.

The chain links TRBV15 to TRBJ2-2, with 15 bases lining up with TRBD2. V was clipped by 3 bases and J by 5 bases; unmatched bases: 1. Germline-derived CDR1 and CDR2 are LNHNV and YYDKDF (reference sequence). The CDR3 has 16 residues. CDR3 DNA sequence: TGTGCCACCAGCAGGGGACTAGCGGGGGGTACCGGGGAGCTGTTTTTT. This encodes CATSRGLAGGTGELFF.

Only one count was recorded for this clone. The V gene is TRBV19, the J gene TRBJ1-5, with 10 nucleotides matching TRBD1. V lost 5 bases to trimming and J lost 4 bases; unmatched junction nucleotides: 5. Germline loops: CDR1 LNHDA, CDR2 SQIVND (reference sequence). This CDR3 region has 15 residues. CDR3 sequence (DNA): TGTGCCAGTAGTTCTTGGACAGGGGGGAATCAGCCCCAGCATTTT. This sequence encodes CASSSWTGGNQPQHF.

This chain connects TRBV4-1 to TRBJ2-1; D is uncertain. V lost 3 bases, J lost 0 bases, and 12 bases lay in between. Germline V CDR1 and CDR2: MGHRA, YSYEKL. CDR3 size: 16 residues. This CDR3 is CASSQNYHYSYNEQFF. The CDR3 coding sequence is TGCGCCAGCAGCCAGAACTATCACTACTCCTACAATGAGCAGTTCTTC.

This clone was recorded only once. The rearrangement links TRBV7-8 to TRBJ2-3; TRBD2 is a possible D gene (6 bases). The CDR3 is 14 amino acids. The germline CDR1 and CDR2 sequences are SGHVS and FQNEAQ. The germline V and J ends were trimmed by 5 bases and 2 bases, with 11 bases remaining between them. In DNA, the CDR3 is TGTGCCAGCAGCCCGGGGGAGATCACAGATACGCAGTATTTT. Its translation: CASSPGEITDTQYF. The variable domain in full, with the rest retrieved from reference TRBV7-8 and TRBJ2-3, is GAGVSQSPRYKVAKRGQDVALRCDPISGHVSLFWYQQALGQGPEFLTYFQNEAQLDKSGLPSDRFFAERPEGSVSTLKIQRTQQEDSAVYLCASSPGEITDTQYFGPGTRLTVL.

Only a few counts were recorded for this clone. The J gene is TRBJ1-2, the V gene TRBV18; 7 bases are a match to TRBD1. This CDR3 has 13 amino acids. V shed 6 bases, J shed 4 bases, and the junction held 5 bases outside the gene matches. Germline loops: CDR1 KGHSH, CDR2 LQKENI. CDR3 DNA: TGTGCCAGCTCCCTAACAGGGGCCTATGGCTACACCTTC. Translating gives CASSLTGAYGYTF.